This entry lists 24 T cell receptor beta chains sequenced from one sample in a study of blood T cells in healthy people across ages. A second PCR of 7 to 11 cycles used a sample-barcoded 5' primer and a J-beta primer mix. TCRdb reprocessed the 5' RACE reads via MiXCR and lists one record per CDR3 protein. The table has 800,000 to 1,300,000 distinct CDR3 sequences, 20% to 25% seen once. The same sample was also used in a study of T cells of mothers and their children.

Sequencing used blood. The receptors were gathered from a girl under 10 years old in good health.

The chain is built from TRBV20-1 and TRBJ1-1; D gene uncertain. From germline, CDR1 is DFQATT and CDR2 SNEGSKA (reference sequence). V was pared by 0 bases and J by 1 base, with 12 bases between. The CDR3 is 15 residues long. The CDR3 region has the DNA TGCAGTGCTAGAGAATGGTACAGCTCGAACACTGAAGCTTTCTTT. Its translation: CSAREWYSSNTEAFF.

V is TRBV6-6 and J is TRBJ1-2, with D possibly matching TRBD1 (5 bases). The CDR3 is 13 amino acids. Germline values: CDR1 MNHNY, CDR2 SVGAGI (reference sequence). Trimming stripped 2 bases from V and 4 bases from J, with 8 bases between. For the CDR3, the DNA is TGTGCCAGCAGTTACATCCAGGGCTATGGCTACACCTTC. Translating gives CASSYIQGYGYTF.

The chain is built from TRBV5-1 and TRBJ2-7; unclear D gene. The length of the CDR3 is 14 residues. Trimming removed 4 bases at V and 1 base at J, with 12 bases between. CDR1 is SGHRS, CDR2 YFSETQ, per germline. CDR3 nucleotides: TGCGCCAGCAGCACCCGACCCGATTCCTACGAGCAGTACTTC. Translating it yields CASSTRPDSYEQYF. The complete variable domain, with remaining parts taken from reference TRBV5-1 and TRBJ2-7, reads KAGVTQTPRYLIKTRGQQVTLSCSPISGHRSVSWYQQTPGQGLQFLFEYFSETQRNKGNFPGRFSGRQFSNSRSEMNVSTLELGDSALYLCASSTRPDSYEQYFGPGTRLTVT.

In this sample, this clonotype turned up once. The chain has TRBV19 and TRBJ1-3, with D perhaps matching TRBD1 (6 bases). CDR1 and CDR2 (germline): LNHDA, SQIVND (reference sequence). The CDR3 spans 13 residues. V lost 7 bases, J lost 4 bases, and 11 bases lay in between. The CDR3 region is CASNEDSGNTIYF. CDR3 coding DNA: TGTGCCAGTAATGAGGACAGCGGAAACACCATATATTTT.

This clonotype has more than one count but fewer than ten. This rearrangement joins TRBV18 to TRBJ1-1; 7 bases align to TRBD1. The V gene end was trimmed by 2 bases and the J gene end by 3 bases; junction bases not matched to a gene: 6. The CDR3 is 15 residues long. CDR1 KGHSH and CDR2 LQKENI come from the germline V gene. The CDR3 DNA follows: TGTGCCAGCTCACCAGTGACAGGGAAAGACACTGAAGCTTTCTTT. It codes for CASSPVTGKDTEAFF.

CDR3 residues: CASSPGLVEATQYF. CDR3 coding DNA: TGTGCCAGCAGCCCCGGACTAGTTGAGGCGACCCAGTACTTC. The chain has TRBV12-3 or TRBV12-4 and TRBJ2-5, with TRBD2 matching over 7 bases. The CDR3 is made up of 14 amino acids. With V trimmed by 6 bases and J by 7 bases, 11 bases remained unmatched.

A few counts support this clonotype. V is TRBV5-1 and J is TRBJ1-1; D not resolved. The ends were cut back, 4 bases at V and 7 bases at J, with 23 bases in the middle. From germline, CDR1 is SGHRS and CDR2 YFSETQ. The CDR3 contains 16 residues. The CDR3 DNA sequence: TGCGCCAGCAGCCCGGTGAAGGTCAGCCTTATGAATGAAGCTTTCTTT. Its protein product is CASSPVKVSLMNEAFF. The full variable domain, with the rest looked up from reference TRBV5-1 and TRBJ1-1, is KAGVTQTPRYLIKTRGQQVTLSCSPISGHRSVSWYQQTPGQGLQFLFEYFSETQRNKGNFPGRFSGRQFSNSRSEMNVSTLELGDSALYLCASSPVKVSLMNEAFFGQGTRLTVV.

V is TRBV29-1 and J is TRBJ2-7; D ambiguous. Germline values: CDR1 SQVTM, CDR2 ANQGSEA. V was pared by 4 bases and J by 5 bases, with 9 bases between. This CDR3 contains 11 residues. The DNA of the CDR3 is TGCAGCGTTGCCAAATGGAACGAGCAGTACTTC. Translated, it gives CSVAKWNEQYF.

The genes are TRBV7-2 and TRBJ2-3; the match to TRBD2 covers 11 bases. This CDR3 is 16 amino acids long. With 9 bases clipped from V and 5 bases from J, the junction kept 13 bases outside the gene matches. Germline-derived CDR1 and CDR2 are SGHTA and FQGNSA. Here the CDR3 DNA reads TGTGCCAGGCCCGGGACTAGCGGACCAGTGGGAGATACGCAGTATTTT. Its protein product is CARPGTSGPVGDTQYF. The complete variable domain, with remaining parts taken from reference TRBV7-2 and TRBJ2-3, reads GAGVSQSPSNKVTEKGKDVELRCDPISGHTALYWYRQSLGQGLEFLIYFQGNSAPDKSGLPSDRFSAERTGGSVSTLTIQRTQQEDSAVYLCARPGTSGPVGDTQYFGPGTRLTVL.

The chain joins TRBV29-1 to TRBJ2-7; no reliable D call. CDR1 and CDR2 (germline): SQVTM, ANQGSEA. The CDR3 totals 12 residues. Trimming shortened V by 3 bases and J by 5 bases, and 11 bases separated the two germline ends. Here the CDR3 reads CSVDEIGNEQYF. DNA for the CDR3: TGCAGCGTTGACGAAATCGGCAACGAGCAGTACTTC.

The rearrangement joins TRBV7-9 to TRBJ2-3; possible D gene TRBD1, 5 bases. Trimming shortened V by 3 bases and J by 5 bases, and 9 bases separated the two germline ends. Germline CDR1 and CDR2: SEHNR and FQNEAQ (reference sequence). This CDR3 spans 13 amino acids. Here the CDR3 reads CASSFDRLDTQYF. The CDR3 DNA reads as TGTGCCAGCAGCTTTGACAGATTAGATACGCAGTATTTT.

The chain employs TRBV7-2 and TRBJ2-3; 7 nucleotides match TRBD1. Germline CDR1 and CDR2: SGHTA and FQGNSA. The CDR3 length is 16 residues. Trimming at V came to 2 bases and at J to 3 bases, leaving 8 bases not matched to a gene. The CDR3 DNA is TGTGCCAGCAGCTTATCTGTGGACAGGAGGACAGATACGCAGTATTTT. It encodes CASSLSVDRRTDTQYF.

The chain links TRBV4-2 to TRBJ2-6, with 8 bases fitting TRBD1. Losses at the gene ends were 0 bases for V and 4 bases for J; bases not matched to a gene: 11. Germline CDR1 is LGHNA and CDR2 is YNFKEQ. The CDR3 is 19 amino acids. Here the CDR3 DNA reads TGTGCCAGCAGCCAAGACTATGGGACAGGCTTGCCCGGGGCCAACGTCCTGACTTTC. This gives the protein CASSQDYGTGLPGANVLTF.

The chain has TRBV29-1 and TRBJ2-1; the match to TRBD1 covers 8 bases. Per germline, CDR1 SQVTM and CDR2 ANQGSEA. The CDR3 contains 17 residues. The V segment lost 2 bases and the J segment 6 bases; nucleotides outside the gene matches: 15. The CDR3: CSVEKGQASRNINEQFF. DNA of the CDR3: TGCAGCGTTGAAAAGGGACAGGCCTCAAGAAATATCAATGAGCAGTTCTTC.

This clonotype came up a few times. The rearrangement uses TRBV5-8 and TRBJ2-7; D is possibly TRBD2 (7 bases). CDR1 is SGHTS and CDR2 is YDEGEE in the germline V gene. The CDR3 is 16 residues long. Trimming stripped 0 bases from V and 2 bases from J, with 15 bases between. The CDR3 loop is CASSLAWGEGAYEQYF. The CDR3 DNA reads as TGTGCCAGCAGCTTGGCCTGGGGGGAGGGGGCCTACGAGCAGTACTTC.

This chain's CDR3 is CSVDRRGADTQYF. The CDR3, as DNA: TGCAGCGTTGACAGGAGAGGCGCAGATACGCAGTATTTT. The chain combines TRBV29-1 with TRBJ2-3; D is ambiguous. This CDR3 spans 13 amino acids. The germline V and J ends were trimmed by 3 bases and 4 bases, with 11 bases remaining between them. Germline V gives CDR1 SQVTM, CDR2 ANQGSEA.

The chain employs TRBV6-6 and TRBJ1-1; TRBD1 matches at 8 bases. The CDR3 loop spans 15 amino acids. J lost 7 bases, V lost 5 bases, and 12 bases had no gene match. CDR1 is MNHNY, CDR2 SVGAGI, per germline (reference sequence). In nucleotides, the CDR3 is TGTGCCAGCAGTCAACTCAGGGGGCCGACGGTTGAAGCTTTCTTT. Its protein is CASSQLRGPTVEAFF.

This chain connects TRBV12-3 or TRBV12-4 to TRBJ1-1; TRBD1 agrees at 7 bases. With V trimmed by 4 bases and J by 6 bases, 5 bases remained unmatched. There are 13 residues in the CDR3. The chain's CDR3 is CASSWDSGPEAFF. CDR3 DNA: TGTGCCAGCAGTTGGGACAGTGGCCCTGAAGCTTTCTTT.

Only a few counts were recorded for this clonotype. The chain links TRBV6-5 to TRBJ1-1, with a possible D match to TRBD1 (6 bases). The V gene's germline CDR1 is MNHEY and CDR2 SVGAGI. V was clipped by 3 bases and J by 8 bases, with 10 bases between them. The CDR3 contains 12 residues. The CDR3 sequence: CASSYPGQEAFF. The CDR3 nucleotides read TGTGCCAGCAGTTATCCCGGACAGGAAGCTTTCTTT.

This clonotype was seen more than once but under ten times. CDR3 sequence reads: CSAIYSGGAVAKNIQYF. CDR3 nucleotides: TGCAGTGCTATTTATAGCGGGGGGGCCGTAGCCAAAAACATTCAGTACTTC. The V and J genes are TRBV20-1 and TRBJ2-4, with TRBD2 matching over 11 bases. Germline CDR1 DFQATT, CDR2 SNEGSKA (reference sequence). The CDR3 length is 17 residues. With 4 bases clipped from V and 0 bases from J, the junction kept 8 bases outside the gene matches.

The CDR3 DNA follows: TGTGCCAGCAGCTATCCGATTACAGGGGGGGTTGGCAAAAACATTCAGTACTTC. Residues: CASSYPITGGVGKNIQYF. The chain recombines TRBV28 with TRBJ2-4; tentatively, D is TRBD1 (8 bases). This CDR3 contains 18 residues. From germline, CDR1 is MDHEN and CDR2 SYDVKM. V was pared by 6 bases and J by 3 bases, with 24 bases between.

V gene TRBV19 combines with J gene TRBJ1-4, with D perhaps matching TRBD1 (5 bases). The germline gives CDR1 LNHDA, CDR2 SQIVND (reference sequence). The V end lost 5 bases, the J end lost 8 bases, and 21 bases lay between the germline ends. The CDR3 has 16 residues. CDR3 sequence reads: CASSPSGGWKDEKLFF. The CDR3 DNA reads as TGTGCCAGTAGTCCGTCCGGGGGGTGGAAGGACGAAAAACTGTTTTTT.

Details on this clonotype: The conserved closing phenylalanine or tryptophan is absent in this CDR3, likely reflecting a read error. This chain uses TRBV7-2 with TRBJ1-2; D gene ambiguous. CDR1 SGHTA and CDR2 FQGNSA come from the germline V gene. Trimming took off 1 base at V and 7 bases at J, with 7 bases between the two ends. The length of the CDR3 is 12 residues. DNA of the CDR3: TGTGCCAGCAGCTTAGGGGGTTTTGGCTACACCCTC. This codes for CASSLGGFGYTL.

This chain links TRBV29-1 with TRBJ2-7; D remains unclear. V gave up 5 bases and J gave up 6 bases, with 14 bases separating them. The CDR3 length is 12 residues. Germline CDR1 SQVTM, CDR2 ANQGSEA. CDR3 loop: CSVIILTCEQYF. CDR3 nucleotide sequence: TGCAGCGTTATTATACTTACCTGCGAGCAGTACTTC.